Listed below are T cell receptor beta chains from one sample, sequenced in a study of cytomegalovirus exposure and HLA in healthy donors. Sequencing was performed with immunoSEQ multiplex PCR; in TCRdb, only in-frame clones are kept and a portion is missing. The data hold roughly 200,000 clones, with roughly four fifths observed a single time. Source material: PBMCs. Receptor source: a woman between 40 and 55 years old in good health and CMV-seronegative. The CDR3 runs from the conserved cysteine through the conserved F or W. The order of the fields is clone size, D gene, J gene, V gene, CDR3 protein, CDR3 DNA. The D gene is left open where the match is weak. Clone size is stated in some rows and not others, as once, few, many or a class when expanded.

size: once; D: TRBD1; J: TRBJ1-6; V: TRBV5-4; CDR3: CASSLSTGPGNSPLHF; DNA: TGTGCCAGCAGCCTTTCGACAGGGCCGGGGAATTCACCCCTCCACTTT
size: NA; D: NA; J: TRBJ2-3; V: TRBV5-1; CDR3: CASTLGGTDTQYF; DNA: TGCGCCAGCACCCTAGGAGGCACAGATACGCAGTATTTT
size: NA; D: TRBD2; J: TRBJ2-5; V: TRBV4-1; CDR3: CASSQEGLREETQYF; DNA: TGCGCCAGCAGCCAAGAGGGACTACGGGAAGAGACCCAGTACTTC
size: once; D: NA; J: TRBJ1-1; V: TRBV11-2; CDR3: CASSSRGFGYTEAFF; DNA: TGTGCCAGCAGCTCTAGGGGTTTCGGGTACACTGAAGCTTTCTTT
size: NA; D: TRBD2; J: TRBJ2-2; V: TRBV4-2; CDR3: CASSREGVRSNTGELFF; DNA: TGTGCCAGCAGTCGGGAGGGGGTTAGGTCGAACACCGGGGAGCTGTTTTTT
size: NA; D: TRBD2; J: TRBJ2-1; V: TRBV6-4; CDR3: CASSGERGSEQFF; DNA: TGTGCCAGCAGTGGGGAGCGGGGAAGTGAGCAGTTCTTC
size: NA; D: TRBD1; J: TRBJ1-1; V: TRBV7-3; CDR3: CASSLRQGLEAFF; DNA: TGTGCCAGCAGCTTAAGACAGGGGCTTGAAGCTTTCTTT
size: NA; D: NA; J: TRBJ1-1; V: TRBV19; CDR3: CASRGGNTEAFF; DNA: TGTGCCAGTAGGGGGGGGAACACTGAAGCTTTCTTT
size: NA; D: TRBD1; J: TRBJ2-4; V: TRBV27; CDR3: CASNPTGGAKNIQYF; DNA: TGTGCCAGCAACCCAACAGGGGGAGCCAAAAACATTCAGTACTTC
size: few; D: TRBD1; J: TRBJ1-4; V: TRBV4-3; CDR3: CASSQGTGFEKLFF; DNA: TGCGCCAGCAGCCAGGGGACAGGGTTCGAAAAACTGTTTTTT
size: NA; D: TRBD2; J: TRBJ2-1; V: TRBV19; CDR3: CASSVRTSALNEQFF; DNA: TGTGCCAGTAGTGTCCGGACTAGTGCTCTCAATGAGCAGTTCTTC
size: NA; D: NA; J: TRBJ1-4; V: TRBV30; CDR3: CAWTDGGNEKLFF; DNA: TGTGCCTGGACCGACGGGGGTAATGAAAAACTGTTTTTT
size: NA; D: TRBD1; J: TRBJ2-7; V: TRBV5-4; CDR3: CASSPGTGPCEQYF; DNA: TGTGCCAGCAGCCCAGGGACAGGGCCCTGCGAGCAGTACTTC
size: NA; D: TRBD1; J: TRBJ2-5; V: TRBV7-9; CDR3: CASSLLGQGQETQYF; DNA: TGTGCCAGCAGCTTATTGGGACAGGGACAAGAGACCCAGTACTTC
size: NA; D: TRBD1; J: TRBJ2-7; V: TRBV12-5; CDR3: CASGLGTGVSEQYF; DNA: TGTGCTAGTGGTTTGGGGACAGGAGTCAGCGAGCAGTACTTC
size: NA; D: NA; J: TRBJ2-7; V: TRBV7-9; CDR3: CASSRGLNYEQYF; DNA: TGTGCCAGCAGCCGGGGACTGAACTACGAGCAGTACTTC
size: NA; D: NA; J: TRBJ2-3; V: TRBV30; CDR3: CAWSVQGSTDTQYF; DNA: TGTGCCTGGAGTGTACAGGGTAGCACAGATACGCAGTATTTT
size: NA; D: NA; J: TRBJ2-1; V: TRBV5-6; CDR3: CASSLAIQVTYNEQFF; DNA: TGTGCCAGCAGCTTGGCAATACAGGTAACCTACAATGAGCAGTTCTTC
size: NA; D: NA; J: TRBJ2-3; V: TRBV29-1; CDR3: CSGGGPRTDTQYF; DNA: TGCAGCGGGGGGGGCCCTCGCACAGATACGCAGTATTTT
size: NA; D: TRBD1; J: TRBJ1-4; V: TRBV5-6; CDR3: CASSFGTGYEEKLFF; DNA: TGTGCCAGCAGTTTTGGGACAGGGTATGAGGAAAAACTGTTTTTT
size: NA; D: TRBD1; J: TRBJ2-7; V: TRBV27; CDR3: CASSSGDSPYEQYF; DNA: TGTGCCAGCAGTTCAGGGGACAGTCCCTACGAGCAGTACTTC
size: NA; D: NA; J: TRBJ1-5; V: TRBV9; CDR3: CASSASGVNQPQHF; DNA: TGTGCCAGCAGCGCTTCAGGGGTGAATCAGCCCCAGCATTTT
size: NA; D: NA; J: TRBJ2-2; V: TRBV5-5; CDR3: CASRATGNTNTGELFF; DNA: TGTGCCAGCAGGGCTACAGGGAATACCAACACCGGGGAGCTGTTTTTT
size: NA; D: TRBD2; J: TRBJ2-1; V: TRBV7-2; CDR3: CASSLWRGDGEQFF; DNA: TGTGCCAGCAGCTTATGGCGGGGGGATGGTGAGCAGTTCTTC
size: NA; D: NA; J: TRBJ1-2; V: TRBV10-3; CDR3: CAIQLEVHYGYTF; DNA: TGTGCCATCCAACTCGAGGTTCACTATGGCTACACCTTC
size: NA; D: NA; J: TRBJ1-6; V: TRBV7-9; CDR3: CASRVDTGSYNSPLHF; DNA: TGTGCCAGCAGAGTAGATACGGGCTCCTATAATTCACCCCTCCACTTT
size: NA; D: NA; J: TRBJ2-7; V: TRBV7-3; CDR3: CASSLGGVGYEQYF; DNA: TGTGCCAGCAGCTTAGGCGGCGTCGGTTACGAGCAGTACTTC
size: NA; D: NA; J: TRBJ1-2; V: TRBV18; CDR3: CASSRGQGYGYTF; DNA: TGTGCCAGCTCACGAGGTCAGGGTTATGGCTACACCTTC
size: once; D: NA; J: TRBJ1-2; V: TRBV5-1; CDR3: CASSLAPGGFDGYTF; DNA: TGCGCCAGCAGCTTGGCCCCCGGAGGGTTCGATGGCTACACCTTC
size: NA; D: TRBD1; J: TRBJ1-1; V: TRBV10-3; CDR3: CAISGQGNTEAFF; DNA: TGTGCCATCAGCGGACAGGGGAACACTGAAGCTTTCTTT
size: NA; D: TRBD1; J: TRBJ2-1; V: TRBV11-3; CDR3: CASSSGQGLFSYNEQFF; DNA: TGTGCCAGCAGCTCTGGACAGGGGCTATTTTCCTACAATGAGCAGTTCTTC
size: NA; D: NA; J: TRBJ1-4; V: TRBV28; CDR3: CASIRSGSYLNEKLFF; DNA: TGTGCCAGCATCCGTTCGGGGTCATACTTAAATGAAAAACTGTTTTTT
size: NA; D: NA; J: TRBJ1-1; V: TRBV18; CDR3: CASSTGYLEAFF; DNA: TGTGCCAGCTCCACAGGGTATCTAGAAGCTTTCTTT
size: NA; D: NA; J: TRBJ1-1; V: TRBV9; CDR3: CASSPILGGGTEAFF; DNA: TGTGCCAGCAGCCCCATTTTGGGGGGAGGAACTGAAGCTTTCTTT
size: NA; D: NA; J: TRBJ1-2; V: TRBV6-1; CDR3: CASTETLGATSGYTF; DNA: TGTGCCAGCACCGAGACTCTTGGGGCTACCTCTGGCTACACCTTC
size: NA; D: TRBD1; J: TRBJ1-1; V: TRBV2; CDR3: CASTPDRPSNTEAFF; DNA: TGTGCCAGCACTCCGGACAGGCCTTCGAACACTGAAGCTTTCTTT
size: few; D: NA; J: TRBJ2-7; V: TRBV28; CDR3: CASSLWKEGNEQYF; DNA: TGTGCCAGCAGTTTATGGAAGGAGGGCAACGAGCAGTACTTC
size: NA; D: NA; J: TRBJ2-1; V: TRBV7-2; CDR3: CASSLFPSEQFF; DNA: TGTGCCAGCAGCTTATTTCCTTCTGAGCAGTTCTTC
size: NA; D: NA; J: TRBJ1-2; V: TRBV19; CDR3: CASSTAWDNHGYTF; DNA: TGTGCCAGTAGTACCGCCTGGGACAACCATGGCTACACCTTC
size: NA; D: TRBD1; J: TRBJ1-1; V: TRBV19; CDR3: CASQTGTGLMNTEAFF; DNA: TGTGCCAGTCAAACCGGGACAGGACTCATGAACACTGAAGCTTTCTTT
size: NA; D: TRBD1; J: TRBJ1-6; V: TRBV7-2; CDR3: CASSLEGQGAYSPLHF; DNA: TGTGCCAGCAGCTTAGAGGGACAGGGGGCTTATTCACCCCTCCACTTT
size: NA; D: NA; J: TRBJ1-3; V: TRBV5-1; CDR3: CASSPSGQTSGNTIYF; DNA: TGCGCCAGCAGCCCTAGTGGACAGACCTCTGGAAACACCATATATTTT
size: NA; D: TRBD1; J: TRBJ2-7; V: TRBV5-1; CDR3: CASSFDLGQGVGEQYF; DNA: TGCGCCAGCAGCTTCGACCTGGGACAGGGCGTGGGCGAGCAGTACTTC
size: once; D: TRBD1; J: TRBJ1-2; V: TRBV29-1; CDR3: CSVWAQGTADYGYTF; DNA: TGCAGCGTTTGGGCACAGGGGACAGCTGACTATGGCTACACCTTC
size: NA; D: TRBD1; J: TRBJ2-7; V: TRBV18; CDR3: CASRAGTDSYEQYF; DNA: TGTGCCAGCAGGGCCGGGACAGACTCCTACGAGCAGTACTTC
size: NA; D: TRBD2; J: TRBJ2-2; V: TRBV9; CDR3: CASSVNRGAGELFF; DNA: TGTGCCAGCAGCGTAAATCGGGGGGCCGGGGAGCTGTTTTTT
size: NA; D: TRBD2; J: TRBJ2-3; V: TRBV6-5; CDR3: CASSSSAGDYTDTQYF; DNA: TGTGCCAGCAGTTCCTCGGCGGGGGACTACACAGATACGCAGTATTTT
size: NA; D: NA; J: TRBJ2-7; V: TRBV7-3; CDR3: CASSPLGEDEQYF; DNA: TGTGCCAGCAGCCCCCTGGGAGAAGACGAGCAGTACTTC
size: NA; D: TRBD2; J: TRBJ2-1; V: TRBV5-1; CDR3: CASSLGGGEYNEQFF; DNA: TGCGCCAGCAGCTTAGGCGGGGGGGAATACAATGAGCAGTTCTTC
size: NA; D: NA; J: TRBJ2-7; V: TRBV20-1; CDR3: CSAVWAGEQYF; DNA: TGCAGTGCTGTGTGGGCTGGCGAGCAGTACTTC
size: NA; D: TRBD1; J: TRBJ2-5; V: TRBV7-9; CDR3: CASSLPRQGAGETQYF; DNA: TGTGCCAGCAGCTTACCACGACAGGGGGCGGGGGAGACCCAGTACTTC
size: NA; D: TRBD2; J: TRBJ2-7; V: TRBV10-3; CDR3: CAISESGVAGGSYYEQYF; DNA: TGTGCCATCAGTGAGTCTGGCGTAGCGGGGGGCTCGTACTACGAGCAGTACTTC
size: NA; D: TRBD1; J: TRBJ2-1; V: TRBV7-9; CDR3: CASSSGGASGFF; DNA: TGTGCCAGCAGCTCAGGGGGTGCCTCGGGGTTCTTC
size: NA; D: TRBD1; J: TRBJ1-5; V: TRBV18; CDR3: CASSPSTGDRNQPQHF; DNA: TGTGCCAGCTCACCAAGCACAGGGGACAGAAATCAGCCCCAGCATTTT
size: NA; D: NA; J: TRBJ1-1; V: TRBV5-6; CDR3: CASSSAGGYHTEAFF; DNA: TGTGCCAGCAGCTCAGCGGGGGGGTATCACACTGAAGCTTTCTTT
size: NA; D: NA; J: TRBJ2-5; V: TRBV7-2; CDR3: CASSLAGPTRQETQYF; DNA: TGTGCCAGCAGCTTAGCGGGGCCCACCCGCCAAGAGACCCAGTACTTC
size: NA; D: NA; J: TRBJ2-1; V: TRBV15; CDR3: CATSRGPGWEEQFF; DNA: TGTGCCACCAGCAGGGGCCCCGGTTGGGAGGAGCAGTTCTTC
size: NA; D: TRBD1; J: TRBJ1-2; V: TRBV7-2; CDR3: CASSLAPGQGSGYTF; DNA: TGTGCCAGCAGCTTAGCACCGGGACAGGGCAGTGGCTACACCTTC
size: NA; D: NA; J: TRBJ1-1; V: TRBV7-9; CDR3: CASSLGRQTEAFF; DNA: TGTGCCAGCAGCTTAGGGAGGCAAACTGAAGCTTTCTTT
size: NA; D: NA; J: TRBJ1-1; V: TRBV5-4; CDR3: CASSLTGRTEAFF; DNA: TGTGCCAGCAGTCTGACAGGAAGGACTGAAGCTTTCTTT